Listed below are T cell receptor beta chains from one sample, sequenced in a study of OX40 agonist ivuxolimab in advanced cancers. Libraries were prepared by immunoSEQ multiplex PCR; TCRdb keeps only in-frame clonotypes and omits some of them. The sample shows about 35,000 clones, 84% of them seen only once. Sequencing was performed on CD4+ or CD8+ T cells sorted from blood, taken in a trial of the OX40 agonist ivuxolimab. All receptors come from an adult with an advanced solid tumor such as melanoma, head and neck, liver or kidney cancer. CDR3s include the opening cysteine and the closing phenylalanine or tryptophan. The D gene is left open where the match is weak. Expanded clones are given a class, and other clones once, few, many or no size at all.

V,D,J,size,CDR3,DNA
TRBV27,NA,TRBJ2-3,NA,CASSLGDTQYF,TGTGCCAGCAGTTTAGGAGATACGCAGTATTTT
TRBV5-1,NA,TRBJ2-1,NA,CASSFLDLGDEQFF,TGCGCCAGCAGCTTTCTCGACCTCGGGGATGAGCAGTTCTTC
TRBV4-1,NA,TRBJ1-5,NA,CASSLGTGGQPQHF,TGCGCCAGCAGCCTCGGGACTGGGGGTCAGCCCCAGCATTTT
TRBV4-1,NA,TRBJ2-7,NA,CASSQESPSTPYEQYF,TGCGCCAGCAGCCAAGAGAGCCCCTCCACACCCTACGAGCAGTACTTC
TRBV28,NA,TRBJ1-5,NA,CASSFLGQPQHF,TGTGCCAGCAGTTTTTTGGGGCAGCCCCAGCATTTT
TRBV18,NA,TRBJ1-5,NA,CASSRAGAQPQHF,TGTGCCAGCTCACGGGCAGGGGCTCAGCCCCAGCATTTT
TRBV28,TRBD1,TRBJ1-3,NA,CASSSKTGRFSGNTIYF,TGTGCCAGCAGTTCTAAGACAGGGAGGTTCTCTGGAAACACCATATATTTT
TRBV14,NA,TRBJ1-4,NA,CASSQRTGTQGATNEKLFF,TGTGCCAGCAGCCAGCGGACCGGGACACAAGGGGCAACTAATGAAAAACTGTTTTTT
TRBV28,NA,TRBJ2-7,NA,CASSFNRGGEQYF,TGTGCCAGCAGTTTTAACAGGGGGGGCGAGCAGTACTTC
TRBV11-2,NA,TRBJ2-7,once,CASSLGGPKYEQYF,TGTGCCAGCAGCTTAGGGGGACCTAAGTACGAGCAGTACTTC
TRBV7-9,NA,TRBJ2-2,NA,CASSLVPGELFF,TGTGCCAGCAGCCTAGTGCCCGGGGAGCTGTTTTTT
TRBV27,NA,TRBJ2-5,NA,CASSSTNQETQYF,TGTGCCAGCAGTTCGACTAACCAAGAGACCCAGTACTTC
TRBV9,TRBD2,TRBJ2-1,NA,CASSGIGLAGYNEQFF,TGTGCCAGCAGCGGAATAGGGCTAGCGGGGTACAATGAGCAGTTCTTC
TRBV11-3,NA,TRBJ1-1,few,CASSPQAAQNTEAFF,TGTGCCAGCAGCCCACAGGCAGCGCAGAACACTGAAGCTTTCTTT
TRBV7-2,NA,TRBJ1-1,once,CASSLRGGDTEAFF,TGTGCCAGCAGCTTAAGAGGAGGTGACACTGAAGCTTTCTTT
TRBV12-5,TRBD2,TRBJ2-1,few,CASGLGIAGGLNEQFF,TGTGCTAGTGGTTTGGGCATAGCGGGGGGGCTCAATGAGCAGTTCTTC
TRBV14,TRBD2,TRBJ2-1,NA,CASSPRGTFIGGSSYNEQFF,TGTGCCAGCAGCCCTCGGGGGACTTTTATTGGCGGGAGCTCCTACAATGAGCAGTTCTTC
TRBV4-1,NA,TRBJ1-3,few,CASSQDRESVVSGNTIYF,TGCGCCAGCAGCCAAGACAGGGAAAGCGTTGTTTCTGGAAACACCATATATTTT
TRBV28,TRBD1,TRBJ1-5,NA,CASSLGQGSQGGSNQPQHF,TGTGCCAGCAGTCTTGGACAGGGAAGTCAGGGCGGAAGCAATCAGCCCCAGCATTTT
TRBV2,TRBD1,TRBJ1-6,NA,CASSEVQGSGYNSPLHF,TGTGCCAGCAGTGAAGTACAGGGGTCCGGCTATAATTCACCCCTCCACTTT
TRBV13,NA,TRBJ2-2,NA,CASSLGYRYTGELFF,TGTGCCAGCAGCTTAGGGTACAGATACACCGGGGAGCTGTTTTTT
TRBV7-3,TRBD1,TRBJ2-7,few,CASSPIDRARYEQYF,TGTGCCAGCAGTCCTATCGACAGGGCTCGCTACGAGCAGTACTTC
TRBV13,TRBD2,TRBJ2-7,NA,CASSSATSGEQYF,TGTGCCAGCAGCTCCGCGACTAGCGGAGAGCAGTACTTC
TRBV23-1,TRBD1,TRBJ1-1,NA,CASSQWGTGAEDTEAFF,TGCGCCAGCAGTCAATGGGGGACAGGGGCCGAGGACACTGAAGCTTTCTTT
TRBV5-7,NA,TRBJ1-3,few,CASSRTLGNTIYF,TGTGCCAGCAGCCGGACCCTGGGAAACACCATATATTTT
TRBV6-1,NA,TRBJ1-5,NA,CASSHGVNQPQHF,TGTGCCAGCAGCCACGGGGTCAATCAGCCCCAGCATTTT
TRBV28,NA,TRBJ1-1,NA,CASSSQANTEAFF,TGTGCCAGCAGTAGTCAGGCGAACACTGAAGCTTTCTTT
TRBV4-1,TRBD2,TRBJ2-1,NA,CASSQSTSGENNEQFF,TGCGCCAGCAGCCAGTCGACTAGCGGGGAAAACAATGAGCAGTTCTTC
TRBV11-3,NA,TRBJ2-3,NA,CASTPLAGRTDTQYF,TGTGCCAGCACCCCGCTGGCAGGACGCACAGATACGCAGTATTTT
TRBV5-4,NA,TRBJ2-7,NA,CASSLEAQNEQYF,TGTGCCAGCAGCTTGGAAGCGCAGAACGAGCAGTACTTC
TRBV27,TRBD2,TRBJ2-2,NA,CASSARTSLNTGELFF,TGTGCCAGCAGTGCACGGACTAGCCTTAACACCGGGGAGCTGTTTTTT
TRBV15,TRBD2,TRBJ2-2,NA,CATSRARAGQGTGELFF,TGTGCCACCAGCAGAGCTAGAGCGGGGCAGGGCACCGGGGAGCTGTTTTTT
TRBV7-2,TRBD2,TRBJ2-2,once,CASSWAGGAGGELFF,TGTGCCAGCAGCTGGGCGGGGGGCGCAGGCGGGGAGCTGTTTTTT
TRBV5-6,NA,TRBJ2-7,NA,CASSLWGAYEQYF,TGTGCCAGCAGCTTGTGGGGGGCCTACGAGCAGTACTTC
TRBV9,NA,TRBJ2-7,NA,CASSVGDPYEQYF,TGTGCCAGCAGCGTTGGGGACCCCTACGAGCAGTACTTC
TRBV4-1,NA,TRBJ1-2,once,CASRDLGRGLEGGYTF,TGCGCCAGCAGGGACCTAGGGAGGGGCTTAGAAGGAGGCTACACCTTC
TRBV6-5,TRBD2,TRBJ2-5,NA,CASSYGLAGAKTQYF,TGTGCCAGCAGTTACGGACTAGCGGGAGCTAAGACCCAGTACTTC
TRBV4-3,TRBD2,TRBJ2-5,NA,CASSQDVSGGHQETQYF,TGCGCCAGCAGCCAAGATGTGAGCGGGGGCCACCAAGAGACCCAGTACTTC
TRBV5-5,NA,TRBJ2-2,NA,CASSPSAGSTGELFF,TGTGCCAGCAGCCCATCCGCAGGGTCCACCGGGGAGCTGTTTTTT
TRBV4-2,NA,TRBJ2-7,few,CASSQEFTDSSYEQYF,TGTGCCAGCAGCCAAGAGTTTACGGATAGCTCCTACGAGCAGTACTTC
TRBV7-8,TRBD1,TRBJ1-1,NA,CASSSYRGTEAFF,TGTGCCAGCAGCTCCTACAGGGGCACTGAAGCTTTCTTT
TRBV11-2,NA,TRBJ1-2,NA,CASSSGDGYTF,TGTGCCAGCAGCTCAGGGGATGGCTACACCTTC
TRBV5-1,NA,TRBJ2-7,NA,CASSTSARQATYEQYF,TGCGCCAGCAGCACCTCCGCAAGACAGGCCACCTACGAGCAGTACTTC
TRBV5-4,NA,TRBJ2-4,once,CASSDGLAKNIQYF,TGTGCCAGCAGCGATGGACTAGCCAAAAACATTCAGTACTTC
TRBV4-1,NA,TRBJ2-7,NA,CASSQEPQGTNEQYF,TGCGCCAGCAGCCAAGAGCCACAGGGAACGAACGAGCAGTACTTC
TRBV5-6,TRBD2,TRBJ2-2,NA,CASSPGTSGTGELFF,TGTGCCAGCAGCCCCGGGACTAGCGGCACCGGGGAGCTGTTTTTT
TRBV7-9,TRBD2,TRBJ2-3,NA,CASSLNVVLAGEVTQYF,TGTGCCAGCAGCCTTAACGTGGTTCTAGCGGGAGAGGTTACGCAGTATTTT
TRBV28,TRBD1,TRBJ1-1,NA,CASWRTGDWNTEAFF,TGTGCCAGCTGGAGGACAGGGGATTGGAACACTGAAGCTTTCTTT
TRBV19,TRBD2,TRBJ2-7,NA,CASRDLAGLAEQYF,TGTGCCAGTAGAGATCTAGCGGGACTTGCCGAGCAGTACTTC
TRBV9,NA,TRBJ2-1,large,CASSEELPWAYNEQFF,TGTGCCAGCAGCGAGGAGTTGCCGTGGGCCTACAATGAGCAGTTCTTC
TRBV4-3,NA,TRBJ2-7,NA,CASSQDGGSYEQYF,TGCGCCAGCAGCCAAGACGGGGGCAGCTACGAGCAGTACTTC
TRBV15,NA,TRBJ1-2,NA,CATSRHGYTF,TGTGCCACCAGCAGACATGGCTACACCTTC